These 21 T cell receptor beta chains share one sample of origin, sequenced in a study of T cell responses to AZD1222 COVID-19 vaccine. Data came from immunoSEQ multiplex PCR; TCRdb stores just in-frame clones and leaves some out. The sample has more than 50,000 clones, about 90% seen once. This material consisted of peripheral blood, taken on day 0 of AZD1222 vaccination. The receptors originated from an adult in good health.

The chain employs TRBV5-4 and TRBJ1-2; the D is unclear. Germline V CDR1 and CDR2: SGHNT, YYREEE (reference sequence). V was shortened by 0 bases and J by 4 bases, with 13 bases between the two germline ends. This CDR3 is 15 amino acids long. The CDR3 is CASSLGTALIYGYTF. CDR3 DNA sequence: TGTGCCAGCAGCTTGGGGACGGCTCTCATCTATGGCTACACCTTC.

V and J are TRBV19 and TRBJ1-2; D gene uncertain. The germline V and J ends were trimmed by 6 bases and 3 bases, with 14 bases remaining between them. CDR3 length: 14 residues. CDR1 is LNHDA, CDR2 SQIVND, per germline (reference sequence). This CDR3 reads CASRNTRRDYGYTF. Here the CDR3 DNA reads TGTGCCAGTAGGAACACTCGAAGGGACTATGGCTACACCTTC.

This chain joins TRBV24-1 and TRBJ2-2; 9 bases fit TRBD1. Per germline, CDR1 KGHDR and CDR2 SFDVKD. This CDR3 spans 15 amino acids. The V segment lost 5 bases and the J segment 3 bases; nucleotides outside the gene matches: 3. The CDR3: CATSAGQGYTGELFF. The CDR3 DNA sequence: TGTGCCACCAGTGCCGGACAGGGGTACACCGGGGAGCTGTTTTTT.

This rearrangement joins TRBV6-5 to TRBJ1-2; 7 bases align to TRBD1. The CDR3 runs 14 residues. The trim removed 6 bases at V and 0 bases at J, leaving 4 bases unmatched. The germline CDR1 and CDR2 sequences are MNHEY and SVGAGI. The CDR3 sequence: CASSQGGTNYGYTF. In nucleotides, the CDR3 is TGTGCCAGCAGCCAGGGGGGCACTAACTATGGCTACACCTTC.

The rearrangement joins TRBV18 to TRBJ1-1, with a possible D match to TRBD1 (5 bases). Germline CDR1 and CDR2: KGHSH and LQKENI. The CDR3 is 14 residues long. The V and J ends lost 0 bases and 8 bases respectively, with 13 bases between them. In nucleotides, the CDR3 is TGTGCCAGCTCACCACCGTGGGGCCGGACAGAAGCTTTCTTT. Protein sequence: CASSPPWGRTEAFF.

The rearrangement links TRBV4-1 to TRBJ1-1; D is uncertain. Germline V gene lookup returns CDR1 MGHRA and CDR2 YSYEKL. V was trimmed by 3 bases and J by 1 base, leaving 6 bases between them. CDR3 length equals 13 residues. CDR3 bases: TGCGCCAGCAGCCACCCTTCGAACACTGAAGCTTTCTTT. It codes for CASSHPSNTEAFF.

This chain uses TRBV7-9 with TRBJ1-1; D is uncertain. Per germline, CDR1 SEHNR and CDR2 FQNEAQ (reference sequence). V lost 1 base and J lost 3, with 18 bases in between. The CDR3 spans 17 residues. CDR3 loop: CASSLDDGREMDTEAFF. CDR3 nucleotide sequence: TGTGCCAGCAGCTTAGATGATGGAAGGGAAATGGACACTGAAGCTTTCTTT.

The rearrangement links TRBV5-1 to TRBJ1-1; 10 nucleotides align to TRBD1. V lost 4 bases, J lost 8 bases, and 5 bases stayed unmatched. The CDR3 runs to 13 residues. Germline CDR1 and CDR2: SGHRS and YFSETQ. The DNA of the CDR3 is TGCGCCAGCAGCCCCCGGGACAGGGGAGAAGCTTTCTTT. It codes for CASSPRDRGEAFF.

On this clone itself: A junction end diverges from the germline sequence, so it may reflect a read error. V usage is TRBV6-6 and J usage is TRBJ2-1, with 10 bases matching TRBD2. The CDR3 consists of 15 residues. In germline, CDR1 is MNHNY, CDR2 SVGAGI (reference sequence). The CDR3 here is CASSQSGGAYNERFF. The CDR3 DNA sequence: TGTGCCAGCAGCCAGAGCGGGGGGGCTTACAATGAGCGGTTCTTC.

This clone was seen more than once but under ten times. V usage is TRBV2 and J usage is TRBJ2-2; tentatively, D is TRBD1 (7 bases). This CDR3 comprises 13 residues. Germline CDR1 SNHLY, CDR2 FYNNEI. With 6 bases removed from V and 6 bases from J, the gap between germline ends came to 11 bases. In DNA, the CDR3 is TGTGCCAGCAGCTCAGGGGGGCCCGGGGAGCTGTTTTTT. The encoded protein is CASSSGGPGELFF.

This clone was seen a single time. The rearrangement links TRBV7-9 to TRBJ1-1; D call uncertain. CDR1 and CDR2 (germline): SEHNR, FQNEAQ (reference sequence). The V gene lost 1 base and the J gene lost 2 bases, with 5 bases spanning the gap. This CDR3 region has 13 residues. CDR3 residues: CASSLDSNTEAFF. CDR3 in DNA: TGTGCCAGCAGCTTAGACAGCAACACTGAAGCTTTCTTT.

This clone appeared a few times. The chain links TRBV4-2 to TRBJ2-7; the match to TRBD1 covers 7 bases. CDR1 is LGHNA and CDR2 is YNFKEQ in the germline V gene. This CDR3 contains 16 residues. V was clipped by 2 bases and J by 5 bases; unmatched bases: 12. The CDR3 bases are TGTGCCAGCAGCCAAAGAGGGCAGGGACAGATCGACGAGCAGTACTTC. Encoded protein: CASSQRGQGQIDEQYF.

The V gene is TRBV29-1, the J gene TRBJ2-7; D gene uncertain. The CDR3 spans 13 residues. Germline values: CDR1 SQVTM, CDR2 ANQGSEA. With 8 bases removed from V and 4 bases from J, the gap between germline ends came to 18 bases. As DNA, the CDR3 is TGCAGCCCCCTGGACGGGTCCAAGTACGAGCAGTACTTC. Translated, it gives CSPLDGSKYEQYF.

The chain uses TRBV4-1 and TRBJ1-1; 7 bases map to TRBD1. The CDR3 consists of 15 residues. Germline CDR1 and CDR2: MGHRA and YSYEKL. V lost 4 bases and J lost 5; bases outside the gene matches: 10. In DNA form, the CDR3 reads TGCGCCAGCAGCCCCCGGACAGGAACTGTAACTGAAGCTTTCTTT. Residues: CASSPRTGTVTEAFF.

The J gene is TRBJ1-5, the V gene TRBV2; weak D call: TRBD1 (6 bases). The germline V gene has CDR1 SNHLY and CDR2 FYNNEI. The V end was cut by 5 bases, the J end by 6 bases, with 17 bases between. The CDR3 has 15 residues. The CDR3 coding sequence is TGTGCCAGCAGTCCGGACAGTAAATGGAGTCAGCCCCAGCATTTT. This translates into CASSPDSKWSQPQHF.

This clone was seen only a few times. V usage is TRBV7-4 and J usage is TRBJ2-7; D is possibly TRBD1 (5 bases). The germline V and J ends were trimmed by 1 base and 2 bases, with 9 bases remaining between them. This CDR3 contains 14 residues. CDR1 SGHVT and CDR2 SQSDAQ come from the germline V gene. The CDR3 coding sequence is TGTGCCAGCAGCTTAGAAAGACAGACCTACGAGCAGTACTTC. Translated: CASSLERQTYEQYF. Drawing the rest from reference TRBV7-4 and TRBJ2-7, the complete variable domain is GAGVSQSPRYKVAKRGRDVALRCDSISGHVTLYWYRQTLGQGSEVLTYSQSDAQRDKSGRPSGRFSAERPERSVSTLKIQRTEQGDSAVYLCASSLERQTYEQYFGPGTRLTVT.

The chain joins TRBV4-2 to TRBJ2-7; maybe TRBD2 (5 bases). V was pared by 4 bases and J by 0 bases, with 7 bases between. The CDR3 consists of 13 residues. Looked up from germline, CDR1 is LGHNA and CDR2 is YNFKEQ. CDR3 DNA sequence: TGTGCCAGCAGCCTCGAGGGCTCCTACGAGCAGTACTTC. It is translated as CASSLEGSYEQYF.

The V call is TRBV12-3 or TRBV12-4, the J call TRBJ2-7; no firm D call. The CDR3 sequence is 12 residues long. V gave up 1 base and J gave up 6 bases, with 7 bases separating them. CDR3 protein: CASSLVPAEQYF. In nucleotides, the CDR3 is TGTGCCAGCAGTTTAGTCCCAGCCGAGCAGTACTTC.

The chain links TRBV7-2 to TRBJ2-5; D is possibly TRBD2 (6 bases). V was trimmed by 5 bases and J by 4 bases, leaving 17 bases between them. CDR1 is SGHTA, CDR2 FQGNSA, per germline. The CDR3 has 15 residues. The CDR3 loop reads CASSPPGRWGETQYF. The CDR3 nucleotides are TGTGCCAGCAGCCCGCCAGGGAGGTGGGGAGAGACCCAGTACTTC.

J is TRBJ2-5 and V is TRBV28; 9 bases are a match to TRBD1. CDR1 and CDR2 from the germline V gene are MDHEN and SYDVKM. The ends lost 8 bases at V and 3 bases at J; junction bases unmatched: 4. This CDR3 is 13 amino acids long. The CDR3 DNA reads TGTGCCAGCCAACGGGACAGGGAAGAGACCCAGTACTTC. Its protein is CASQRDREETQYF. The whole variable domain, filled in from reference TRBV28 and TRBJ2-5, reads DVKVTQSSRYLVKRTGEKVFLECVQDMDHENMFWYRQDPGLGLRLIYFSYDVKMKEKGDIPEGYSVSREKKERFSLILESASTNQTSMYLCASQRDREETQYFGPGTRLLVL.

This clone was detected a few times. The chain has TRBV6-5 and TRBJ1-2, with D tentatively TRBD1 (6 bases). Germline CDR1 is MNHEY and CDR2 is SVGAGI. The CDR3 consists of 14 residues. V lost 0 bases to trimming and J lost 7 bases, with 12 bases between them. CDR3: CASSYSRRGSGYTF. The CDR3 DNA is TGTGCCAGCAGTTACTCGAGAAGGGGGTCTGGCTACACCTTC.